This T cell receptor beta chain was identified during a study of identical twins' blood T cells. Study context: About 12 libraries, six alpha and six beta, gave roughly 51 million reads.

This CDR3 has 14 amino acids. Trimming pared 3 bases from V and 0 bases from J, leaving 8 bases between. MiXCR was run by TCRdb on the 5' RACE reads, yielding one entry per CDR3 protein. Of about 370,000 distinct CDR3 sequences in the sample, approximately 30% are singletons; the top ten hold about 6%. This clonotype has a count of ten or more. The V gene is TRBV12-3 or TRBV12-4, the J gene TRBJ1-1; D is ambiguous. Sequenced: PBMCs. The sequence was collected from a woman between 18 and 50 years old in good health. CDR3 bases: TGTGCCAGCAGTTTTGGGGTTATGAACACTGAAGCTTTCTTT. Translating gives CASSFGVMNTEAFF.